This record covers a single T cell receptor (beta chain). Sequenced by immunoSEQ multiplex PCR; TCRdb stores in-frame clones only, minus some. The sample holds about 73,000 clones, roughly 90% seen once. This sample was taken from a study of technical replicates of blood from several donors. Germline-derived CDR1 and CDR2 are SGDLS and YYNGEE. V dropped 0 bases and J dropped 6; count of bases not matched to a gene: 3. The CDR3 has 14 residues. V usage is TRBV9 and J usage is TRBJ2-5; 9 bases line up with TRBD1. This TCR was recovered from a human donor in good health. Some clones in this sample may be carry-over from other donors' samples. Sample: PBMCs. The CDR3 region is CASSVEGTGQTQYF. The CDR3 region has the DNA TGTGCCAGCAGCGTAGAAGGGACAGGGCAGACCCAGTACTTC.